This T cell receptor beta chain was sequenced during a study of tissue T cells after allogeneic stem cell transplantation. TCRbeta CDR3 was sequenced at survey depth with template counts. The method was immunoSEQ multiplex PCR; TCRdb's version includes in-frame clones alone and lacks a portion of them. The table lists around 2,500 clones, less than 75% of them singletons. Regarding the study as a whole: TCR repertoires tracked anatomic similarity, regardless of disease or transplant status.

This clone is classed as large. The target antigen is unknown. Adult allogeneic hematopoietic cell transplant recipients with steroid-refractory graft-versus-host disease were prospectively enrolled for research autopsy. V shed 8 bases and J 2 bases; nucleotides not matched to a gene: 6. The CDR3 consists of 14 residues. Germline V gene data show CDR1 as LNHDA and CDR2 as SQIVND (reference sequence). This specimen consisted of colon tissue, obtained at autopsy. The rearrangement uses TRBV19 and TRBJ2-1; 7 positions agree with TRBD1. The TCR comes from an older male patient with steroid-refractory graft-versus-host disease after an allogeneic stem cell transplant. The graft donor may be the source of some T cells. The CDR3 here is CASSQQGPYNEQFF. The CDR3, as DNA: TGTGCCAGTTCCCAACAGGGGCCCTACAATGAGCAGTTCTTC.